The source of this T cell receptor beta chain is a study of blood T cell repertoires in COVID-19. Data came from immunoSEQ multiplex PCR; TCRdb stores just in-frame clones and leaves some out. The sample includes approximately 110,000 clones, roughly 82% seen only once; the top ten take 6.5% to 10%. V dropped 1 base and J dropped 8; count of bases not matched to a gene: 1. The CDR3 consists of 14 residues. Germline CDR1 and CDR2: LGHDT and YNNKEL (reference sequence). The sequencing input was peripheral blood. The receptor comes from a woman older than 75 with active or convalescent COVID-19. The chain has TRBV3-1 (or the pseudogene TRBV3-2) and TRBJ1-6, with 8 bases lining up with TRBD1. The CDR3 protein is CASSQGDRYSPLHF. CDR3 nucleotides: TGTGCCAGCAGCCAAGGGGACAGGTATTCACCCCTCCACTTT.